The 7 T cell receptor beta chains given below trace back to one sample, sequenced in a study of cytomegalovirus exposure and HLA in healthy donors. Primers: 60 Vbeta forward and 13 Jbeta reverse. Some clones are missing from TCRdb's copy, which holds only in-frame ones; the method was immunoSEQ multiplex PCR. The data show about 260,000 clones, 72% seen once. The sequenced material came from PBMCs. The receptors derive from a female donor in good health and CMV-seronegative.

The CDR3 DNA is TGCGCCAGCAGTGTGATGCCAGTCCAATTCACAGATACGCAGTATTTT. This sequence encodes CASSVMPVQFTDTQYF. The V and J genes are TRBV10-1 and TRBJ2-3; no clear D. Trimming removed 4 bases from V and 2 bases from J, with 16 bases in between. This CDR3 is built from 16 residues. Germline assignment: CDR1 WNHNN and CDR2 SYGVQD (reference sequence).

The chain recombines TRBV29-1 with TRBJ2-1; 7 bases match TRBD2. The germline CDR1 and CDR2 sequences are SQVTM and ANQGSEA. V was pared by 7 bases and J by 7 bases, with 10 bases of the junction left unmatched. The CDR3 is 13 amino acids. CDR3 sequence reads: CSAAGTNYNEQFF. Here the CDR3 DNA reads TGCAGCGCCGCCGGGACTAACTATAATGAGCAGTTCTTC.

This chain joins TRBV9 and TRBJ1-2; no definite D call. The V gene's germline CDR1 is SGDLS and CDR2 YYNGEE. V dropped 1 base and J dropped 6 bases, with 4 bases sitting between them. The CDR3 runs 11 residues. CDR3 DNA sequence: TGTGCCAGCAGCGTAATCAATGGCTACACCTTC. This encodes CASSVINGYTF.

J is TRBJ2-5 and V is TRBV29-1; weak D call: TRBD2 (7 bases). Germline lookup yields CDR1 SQVTM and CDR2 ANQGSEA. V lost 4 bases and J lost 6, with 15 bases in between. The CDR3 loop spans 13 amino acids. CDR3 amino acids: CSVAEGGLKTQYF. DNA for the CDR3: TGCAGCGTTGCGGAGGGGGGGTTAAAGACCCAGTACTTC.

The chain's CDR3 is CASSHRDPLNTEAFF. CDR3 coding DNA: TGTGCCAGCAGCCACCGCGATCCCTTGAACACTGAAGCTTTCTTT. The V call is TRBV14, the J call TRBJ1-1; unclear D gene. Trimming shortened V by 3 bases and J by 0 bases, and 11 bases separated the two germline ends. The CDR3 contains 15 residues. Looked up from germline, CDR1 is SGHDN and CDR2 is FVKESK. Variable domain in full (rest from reference TRBV14 and TRBJ1-1): EAGVTQFPSHSVIEKGQTVTLRCDPISGHDNLYWYRRVMGKEIKFLLHFVKESKQDESGMPNNRFLAERTGGTYSTLKVQPAELEDSGVYFCASSHRDPLNTEAFFGQGTRLTVV.

About this clone itself: One junction end does not reproduce the germline sequence, and a read error may be involved. The chain carries TRBV7-7 and TRBJ2-2; TRBD1 agrees at 7 bases. Germline V lookup: CDR1 SSHAT, CDR2 FNYEAQ (reference sequence). This CDR3 spans 17 amino acids. This CDR3 reads CASSNLPGQLNTGELFF. The CDR3 bases are TGTGCTAGCAGCAATCTCCCGGGACAGCTAAACACCGGGGAGCTGTTTTTT.

This clone was detected a few times. J is TRBJ1-3 and V is TRBV7-6; no reliable D call. Germline V gene data show CDR1 as SGHVS and CDR2 as FNYEAQ. This CDR3 has 14 amino acids. V dropped 5 bases and J dropped 6 bases, with 14 bases sitting between them. CDR3 protein: CASSPRGVENTIYF. The CDR3 nucleotides are TGTGCCAGCAGCCCCCGGGGAGTTGAAAACACCATATATTTT.